The 14 T cell receptor beta chains in this list originate from one sample, sequenced in a study of T cells after yellow fever vaccination. Using its own MiXCR run on the 5' RACE reads, TCRdb lists one record per CDR3 protein. The top ten clones hold 14% to 15% of a sample with some 400,000 distinct CDR3 sequences, approximately 5.7% of them seen once. The sequenced sample was PBMCs, obtained 5 days after the yellow fever booster vaccination. Receptor source: a man aged 25-45 years who received the YFV17D yellow fever vaccine.

The chain combines TRBV20-1 with TRBJ2-1; TRBD1 might be the D (6 bases). Germline V gene sequence: CDR1 DFQATT, CDR2 SNEGSKA (reference sequence). V shed 0 bases and J shed 8 bases, with 17 bases lying between them. The CDR3 loop spans 15 amino acids. The CDR3 bases are TGCAGTGCTAGAGATTTGGGGGCGCAGATATATGAGCAGTTCTTC. Translating gives CSARDLGAQIYEQFF.

Ten or more counts support this clonotype. The V gene is TRBV24-1, the J gene TRBJ2-1; D is undetermined. Germline V gene lookup returns CDR1 KGHDR and CDR2 SFDVKD. The V gene lost 5 bases and the J gene lost 0 bases, with 7 bases spanning the gap. The CDR3 has 14 amino acids. Here the CDR3 reads CATSGSSSYNEQFF. The CDR3 DNA sequence: TGTGCCACCAGTGGCAGTAGCTCCTACAATGAGCAGTTCTTC.

This clonotype occurred many times. This chain connects TRBV14 to TRBJ2-5; D is perhaps TRBD2 (5 bases). V dropped 4 bases and J dropped 5 bases, with 14 bases sitting between them. Germline CDR1 and CDR2: SGHDN and FVKESK. The CDR3 extends over 14 amino acids. The CDR3 here is CASSRLAEEETQYF. The CDR3 bases are TGTGCCAGCAGCCGCCTAGCCGAAGAGGAGACCCAGTACTTC.

The rearrangement joins TRBV20-1 to TRBJ2-2; D remains ambiguous. This CDR3 is 16 amino acids long. CDR1 and CDR2 (germline): DFQATT, SNEGSKA (reference sequence). The CDR3 region is CCASRNSGGNTGELFF. In DNA, the CDR3 is TGCTGCGCATCCAGGAATTCGGGCGGGAACACCGGGGAGCTGTTTTTT.

This clonotype was picked up many times. The chain employs TRBV5-4 and TRBJ2-5, with D perhaps assigned TRBD1 or TRBD2 (5 bases each). Between the trimmed V and J ends, which lost 6 bases and 3 bases, there was a span of 15 bases. The germline V gene encodes CDR1 SGHNT and CDR2 YYREEE (reference sequence). The CDR3 extends over 14 amino acids. The CDR3 reads CASMIRGLKETQYF. CDR3 nucleotides: TGTGCCAGCATGATTCGGGGCCTTAAAGAGACCCAGTACTTC.

The V call is TRBV6-5, the J call TRBJ2-7; D might be TRBD2 (6 bases). CDR1 is MNHEY and CDR2 is SVGAGI in the germline V gene. This CDR3 contains 15 residues. The ends were cut back, 5 bases at V and 4 bases at J, with 18 bases in the middle. The CDR3 region has the DNA TGTGCCAGCAGTCTAACCCGCGGGGCAGTATACGAGCAGTACTTC. It codes for CASSLTRGAVYEQYF.

The J gene is TRBJ2-3, the V gene TRBV20-1, with D unclear. The CDR3 is made up of 16 amino acids. Germline-derived CDR1 and CDR2 are DFQATT and SNEGSKA (reference sequence). Trimming took 1 base from V and 2 from J, leaving 16 bases between them. DNA for the CDR3: TGCAGTGCTAGAGCTCTGGCGAGGCTCTTCACAGATACGCAGTATTTT. Protein product: CSARALARLFTDTQYF.

This clonotype was seen ten or more times. The chain has TRBV5-1 and TRBJ2-3; 8 bases fit TRBD1. After removal of 3 bases from V and 4 bases from J, the junction contained 7 bases not matched to a gene. Germline assignment: CDR1 SGHRS and CDR2 YFSETQ. The CDR3 is made up of 15 amino acids. The CDR3, as DNA: TGCGCCAGCAGCTCGGACAGGGCGAGGGCAGATACGCAGTATTTT. Translated, it gives CASSSDRARADTQYF. Drawing the rest from reference TRBV5-1 and TRBJ2-3, the complete variable domain is KAGVTQTPRYLIKTRGQQVTLSCSPISGHRSVSWYQQTPGQGLQFLFEYFSETQRNKGNFPGRFSGRQFSNSRSEMNVSTLELGDSALYLCASSSDRARADTQYFGPGTRLTVL.

This chain connects TRBV20-1 to TRBJ2-4; 12 nucleotides match TRBD2. CDR3 length: 18 amino acids. Germline values: CDR1 DFQATT, CDR2 SNEGSKA (reference sequence). V dropped 0 bases and J dropped 5; count of bases not matched to a gene: 11. The CDR3 protein is CSARDLDGLAGTQNIQYF. CDR3 sequence (DNA): TGCAGTGCTAGAGATCTGGACGGACTAGCGGGGACCCAAAACATTCAGTACTTC.

This clonotype was seen a handful of times. V gene TRBV14 combines with J gene TRBJ2-5, with 8 bases that match TRBD1. J gave up 3 bases and V 5 bases, and 11 bases lay outside the gene matches. CDR1 is SGHDN and CDR2 is FVKESK in the germline V gene. The CDR3 totals 16 residues. CDR3 nucleotides: TGTGCCAGCAGCGTGTGGGGACAGGTGGGCAAAGAGACCCAGTACTTC. Its protein is CASSVWGQVGKETQYF.

This clonotype has ten or more counts. The V and J genes are TRBV5-1 and TRBJ2-3, with D perhaps matching TRBD1 (6 bases). The V gene lost 3 bases and the J gene lost 3 bases, with 20 bases spanning the gap. The CDR3 is 17 residues long. Germline CDR1 reads SGHRS; CDR2 reads YFSETQ. The CDR3 loop is CASSWGLAQLGTDTQYF. CDR3 sequence (DNA): TGCGCCAGCAGCTGGGGGCTAGCCCAGTTGGGGACAGATACGCAGTATTTT.

This clonotype came up many times. The CDR3 nucleotides read TGTGCCAGCAGTCCCGGACTAGCGGGAGGAGGTGGGGGTGAGCAGTTCTTC. Translated: CASSPGLAGGGGGEQFF. This chain links TRBV12-3 or TRBV12-4 with TRBJ2-1; 14 bases align to TRBD2. The ends lost 5 bases at V and 9 bases at J; junction bases unmatched: 12. This CDR3 has 17 amino acids.

The chain has TRBV7-8 and TRBJ1-5; no clear D. The germline V gene has CDR1 SGHVS and CDR2 FQNEAQ. The CDR3 is 16 residues long. V was clipped by 5 bases and J by 4 bases, with 18 bases between them. The CDR3 DNA sequence: TGTGCCAGCAGCCTAGAGGGCCAGAGACAAAATCAGCCCCAGCATTTT. Its translation: CASSLEGQRQNQPQHF.

In this sample, this clonotype turned up a few times. The CDR3 reads CASTNTGTEAFF. CDR3 sequence (DNA): TGTGCCAGCACTAACACAGGGACTGAAGCTTTCTTT. The V call is TRBV12-3 or TRBV12-4, the J call TRBJ1-1; D possibly corresponds to TRBD1 (6 bases). Trimming took 7 bases from V and 5 from J, leaving 11 bases between them. This CDR3 has 12 residues.